Below, one TCR beta chain is given with its context. This CDR3 spans 22 amino acids. Germline lookup yields CDR1 SGHRS and CDR2 YFSETQ. V lost 0 bases, J lost 0 bases, and 19 bases stayed unmatched. The data are from a study of blood T cell repertoires in COVID-19. Study-wide background: Acute and convalescent COVID-19 samples came from the United States, Italy and Spain. Sample material is recorded as cDNA or gDNA derived from T cells, B-cell-depleted T cells, or PBMCs.

In the study's own analysis: For nucleated cells, counts were estimated from reference gene primer amplification. Some clones are missing from TCRdb's copy, which holds only in-frame ones; the method was immunoSEQ multiplex PCR. That table supplies the V and J calls and clone size; D and trimming were determined from the DNA. Found here are 250,000 to 300,000 clones, roughly 85% of them singletons; the top ten hold 5% to 6.5%. This chain joins TRBV5-1 and TRBJ2-4; TRBD1 aligns across 9 bases. What was sequenced was peripheral blood. The receptor comes from a man in his fifties or sixties with active or convalescent COVID-19. The CDR3 DNA is TGCGCCAGCAGCTTGGGGATGATTGGACAGGGGATTAGGGTTGGAGCCAAAAACATTCAGTACTTC. Amino acid sequence: CASSLGMIGQGIRVGAKNIQYF.